Shown below are 26 T cell receptor beta chains from a single sample sequenced in a study of T cell responses to AZD1222 COVID-19 vaccine. Assay used: immunoSEQ multiplex PCR; TCRdb lists only in-frame clones, some missing. This sample has approximately 110,000 clones, with about 85% found just once. The input for sequencing was peripheral blood, taken 28 days after the second AZD1222 dose. These receptors all stem from an adult who received the AZD1222 COVID-19 vaccine.

The chain is built from TRBV15 and TRBJ2-7; D is unresolved. The CDR3 has 14 amino acids. Deletions cut 1 base from V and 0 bases from J, with 7 bases between. CDR1 is LNHNV, CDR2 YYDKDF, per germline (reference sequence). CDR3 sequence (DNA): TGTGCCACCAGCAGAGGACTTATCTCCTACGAGCAGTACTTC. It encodes CATSRGLISYEQYF.

The CDR3 here is CASSPVPGDHEKLFF. DNA for the CDR3: TGTGCCAGCAGCCCCGTACCGGGGGATCATGAAAAACTGTTTTTT. V usage is TRBV7-9 and J usage is TRBJ1-4, with D perhaps matching TRBD1 (5 bases). Germline CDR1 and CDR2: SEHNR and FQNEAQ (reference sequence). CDR3 length: 15 amino acids. V was cut by 5 bases and J by 6 bases, with 16 bases left in between.

This rearrangement joins TRBV7-9 to TRBJ2-2; perhaps TRBD2 as D (5 bases). Looked up from germline, CDR1 is SEHNR and CDR2 is FQNEAQ (reference sequence). Trimming cost V 0 bases and J 8 bases, with 13 bases left between them. The CDR3 has 15 amino acids. The CDR3 DNA sequence: TGTGCCAGCAGCTTAGCGACACTAGACCTGGGGGAGCTGTTTTTT. Translated, it gives CASSLATLDLGELFF.

The rearrangement uses TRBV7-2 and TRBJ2-3; a weak D match, TRBD2 (6 bases). The germline V gene has CDR1 SGHTA and CDR2 FQGNSA. Deletions cut 5 bases from V and 0 bases from J, with 9 bases between. The CDR3 contains 14 residues. The CDR3 protein is CASSTGLSTDTQYF. The CDR3 nucleotides read TGTGCCAGCAGCACGGGACTTAGCACAGATACGCAGTATTTT.

The V gene is TRBV12-3 or TRBV12-4, the J gene TRBJ2-7; TRBD2 agrees at 9 bases. With 2 bases clipped from V and 6 bases from J, the junction kept 2 bases outside the gene matches. The CDR3 is 13 amino acids. The CDR3 reads CASSLRLAAEQYF. The CDR3 bases are TGTGCCAGCAGTTTAAGACTAGCGGCCGAGCAGTACTTC.

The CDR3 nucleotides are TGTGCCAGCAGTTTATCGAGCACGGTTTACGAGCAGTACTTC. Protein product: CASSLSSTVYEQYF. This chain joins TRBV27 and TRBJ2-7; no definite D call. The CDR3 is 14 residues long. Trimming shortened V by 0 bases and J by 4 bases, and 10 bases separated the two germline ends. CDR1 is MNHEY, CDR2 SMNVEV, per germline (reference sequence).

The chain is built from TRBV6-2 or TRBV6-3 and TRBJ1-1, with D unresolved. Per the germline V gene, CDR1 is MNHEY and CDR2 is SVGEGT. Trimming stripped 1 base from V and 3 bases from J, with 3 bases between. CDR3 length: 12 residues. The CDR3 DNA reads as TGTGCCAGCAGTTACTTGGACACTGAAGCTTTCTTT. Protein product: CASSYLDTEAFF.

This chain joins TRBV30 and TRBJ2-1, with unresolved D. Germline CDR1 is GTSNPN and CDR2 is SVGIG (reference sequence). The CDR3 loop spans 12 amino acids. Trimming left V 4 bases short and J 10 bases short, with 14 bases between. The CDR3 sequence: CAWKLFEWEQFF. The CDR3 coding sequence is TGTGCCTGGAAGTTGTTCGAATGGGAGCAGTTCTTC.

This chain links TRBV5-4 with TRBJ2-7, with 7 positions matching TRBD1. Unmatched junction bases numbered 6, after V lost 4 bases and J lost 2 bases. Germline loops: CDR1 SGHNT, CDR2 YYREEE (reference sequence). The CDR3 has 14 residues. CDR3 sequence (DNA): TGTGCCAGCAGCCCCCTAGACAGGGCCTACGAGCAGTACTTC. It codes for CASSPLDRAYEQYF.

The chain is built from TRBV4-1 and TRBJ2-2, with D uncertain. Germline loops: CDR1 MGHRA, CDR2 YSYEKL. Trimming pared 4 bases from V and 5 bases from J, leaving 14 bases between. The CDR3 has 15 residues. CDR3 protein: CASSPGPEPTGELFF. The DNA of the CDR3 is TGCGCCAGCAGCCCGGGTCCTGAGCCGACCGGGGAGCTGTTTTTT.

V and J are TRBV18 and TRBJ2-7; the D gene is possibly TRBD1 (6 bases). The V gene lost 0 bases and the J gene lost 2 bases, with 8 bases spanning the gap. This CDR3 has 14 residues. Germline CDR1 reads KGHSH; CDR2 reads LQKENI. The CDR3 sequence is CASSPPTGTYEQYF. CDR3 coding DNA: TGTGCCAGCTCACCACCGACAGGCACCTACGAGCAGTACTTC.

The rearrangement joins TRBV24-1 to TRBJ1-5; weak D call: TRBD1 (5 bases). CDR3 size: 11 residues. V was trimmed by 1 base and J by 15 bases, leaving 9 bases between them. Germline values: CDR1 KGHDR, CDR2 SFDVKD. The CDR3 spells CATSDFRGMHF. The CDR3 DNA reads as TGTGCCACCAGTGATTTTAGGGGAATGCATTTT.

J is TRBJ2-1 and V is TRBV12-2; TRBD2 is the table's D call and was not checked against the DNA. TRBV12-2 is a recognized pseudogene. CDR3 size: 16 residues. DNA for the CDR3: TGTGCAAGTCGCTTATTGCTGACTAGCGGGAAGGATGAGCAGTTCTTC. The encoded protein is CASRLLLTSGKDEQFF.

The chain is built from TRBV24-1 and TRBJ2-1; 15 bases line up with TRBD2. The CDR3 loop spans 19 amino acids. V lost 3 bases to trimming and J lost 3 bases; unmatched junction nucleotides: 8. CDR1 KGHDR and CDR2 SFDVKD come from the germline V gene. The CDR3 loop reads CATSDPGLAGGFNYNEQFF. CDR3 DNA sequence: TGTGCCACCAGTGATCCAGGACTAGCGGGAGGGTTCAACTACAATGAGCAGTTCTTC.

The chain carries TRBV3-1 (or the pseudogene TRBV3-2) and TRBJ1-6, with D unresolved. Trimming left V 1 base short and J 8 bases short, with 9 bases between. The CDR3 extends over 14 amino acids. CDR1 is LGHDT, CDR2 YNNKEL, per germline (reference sequence). Here the CDR3 reads CASSQGGFDSPLHF. The CDR3 DNA is TGTGCCAGCAGCCAAGGGGGTTTCGATTCACCCCTCCACTTT.

The CDR3 region is CASSGTSGSNTGELFF. As DNA, the CDR3 is TGTGCCAGCAGCGGTACTAGCGGATCAAACACCGGGGAGCTGTTTTTT. The chain recombines TRBV9 with TRBJ2-2; 8 bases align to TRBD2. The V gene end was trimmed by 3 bases and the J gene end by 2 bases; junction bases not matched to a gene: 6. The CDR3 runs 16 residues. Germline CDR1 reads SGDLS; CDR2 reads YYNGEE.

This chain joins TRBV11-2 and TRBJ2-1, with D perhaps assigned TRBD1 or TRBD2 (5 bases each). With 3 bases removed from V and 7 bases from J, the gap between germline ends came to 7 bases. This CDR3 is 12 amino acids long. In germline, CDR1 is SGHAT, CDR2 FQNNGV. The CDR3 loop is CASSLGDNEQFF. DNA of the CDR3: TGTGCCAGCAGCTTGGGGGATAATGAGCAGTTCTTC.

This chain joins TRBV28 and TRBJ1-3; D is uncertain. The CDR3 has 14 amino acids. Germline CDR1 reads MDHEN; CDR2 reads SYDVKM. Trimming removed 2 bases at V and 0 bases at J, with 5 bases between. The CDR3 is CASSLRLSGNTIYF. In DNA, the CDR3 is TGTGCCAGCAGTTTACGGCTCTCTGGAAACACCATATATTTT. The full variable domain, with the rest looked up from reference TRBV28 and TRBJ1-3, is DVKVTQSSRYLVKRTGEKVFLECVQDMDHENMFWYRQDPGLGLRLIYFSYDVKMKEKGDIPEGYSVSREKKERFSLILESASTNQTSMYLCASSLRLSGNTIYFGEGSWLTVV.

The V call is TRBV2, the J call TRBJ1-1; no firm D call. The CDR3 is 15 residues long. Trimming took off 6 bases at V and 0 bases at J, with 14 bases between the two ends. Looked up from germline, CDR1 is SNHLY and CDR2 is FYNNEI. CDR3 bases: TGTGCCAGCAGCCTTTATGACATCATGAACACTGAAGCTTTCTTT. Amino acids: CASSLYDIMNTEAFF.

V gene TRBV9 combines with J gene TRBJ1-3; D is ambiguous. CDR1 is SGDLS, CDR2 YYNGEE, per germline. V shed 4 bases and J shed 7 bases, with 18 bases lying between them. The CDR3 loop spans 15 amino acids. The CDR3 here is CASSPGEVQWNTIYF. The CDR3 nucleotides are TGTGCCAGCAGCCCCGGGGAAGTTCAGTGGAACACCATATATTTT.

This chain uses TRBV7-2 with TRBJ1-1; D is uncertain. Germline CDR1 and CDR2: SGHTA and FQGNSA. CDR3 length: 13 residues. Deletions cut 6 bases from V and 1 base from J, with 9 bases between. The CDR3: CASSHKGNTEAFF. CDR3 DNA sequence: TGTGCCAGCAGTCACAAAGGGAACACTGAAGCTTTCTTT.

The chain combines TRBV2 with TRBJ2-2; D gene ambiguous. Per the germline V gene, CDR1 is SNHLY and CDR2 is FYNNEI. CDR3 length: 14 residues. Deletions cut 7 bases from V and 1 base from J, with 10 bases between. The CDR3 region is CASILALNTGELFF. For the CDR3, the DNA is TGTGCCAGCATCCTGGCGTTGAACACCGGGGAGCTGTTTTTT.

The V gene is TRBV6-5, the J gene TRBJ2-5, with D maybe TRBD1 (6 bases). The CDR3 is 15 amino acids. Trimming cost V 4 bases and J 7 bases, with 19 bases left between them. In germline, CDR1 is MNHEY, CDR2 SVGAGI. For the CDR3, the DNA is TGTGCCAGCAGTTTACAGGACAGCAGTATGGGGACCCAGTACTTC. This encodes CASSLQDSSMGTQYF.

The V and J genes are TRBV12-3 or TRBV12-4 and TRBJ2-3; D not resolved. This CDR3 is built from 13 residues. The V gene lost 6 bases and the J gene lost 4 bases, with 11 bases spanning the gap. The CDR3 DNA reads TGTGCCAGCAGAAACCGCCCCCCAGATACGCAGTATTTT. It specifies CASRNRPPDTQYF.

This sequence joins TRBV30 and TRBJ2-7; TRBD2 is a possible D gene (5 bases). V gave up 8 bases and J gave up 7 bases, with 21 bases separating them. Germline V gene lookup returns CDR1 GTSNPN and CDR2 SVGIG (reference sequence). The CDR3 runs to 13 residues. CDR3 loop: CAGEGWGRREQYF. Written as DNA, the CDR3 is TGTGCCGGTGAGGGTTGGGGTCGGCGGGAGCAGTACTTC.

This sequence joins TRBV7-9 and TRBJ2-1, with a possible D match to TRBD1 (6 bases). V was trimmed by 2 bases and J by 6 bases, leaving 8 bases between them. The CDR3 is made up of 13 amino acids. Per germline, CDR1 SEHNR and CDR2 FQNEAQ (reference sequence). The CDR3 coding sequence is TGTGCCAGCAGCTTAACAGGGCTCAATGAGCAGTTCTTC. Translation gives CASSLTGLNEQFF.